One sample yielded the 21 T cell receptor beta chains listed below, sequenced in a study of cytomegalovirus exposure and HLA in healthy donors. Clones were sequenced by immunoSEQ multiplex PCR, and TCRdb holds only the in-frame ones, with some missing. The table shows about 73,000 clones, with 90% to 95% occurring only once. Material for sequencing was PBMCs. The receptors were sampled from a woman between 18 and 29 years old in good health and CMV-seropositive.

V gene TRBV7-8 combines with J gene TRBJ1-1, with D tentatively TRBD1 (6 bases). The V gene lost 2 bases and the J gene lost 3 bases, with 16 bases spanning the gap. The CDR3 covers 16 residues. CDR1 is SGHVS, CDR2 FQNEAQ, per germline. The CDR3 region has the DNA TGTGCCAGCAGCTTATCTCTTGGGGGCTGGGACACTGAAGCTTTCTTT. Protein sequence: CASSLSLGGWDTEAFF. Together with reference TRBV7-8 and TRBJ1-1, the CDR3 gives the full variable domain: GAGVSQSPRYKVAKRGQDVALRCDPISGHVSLFWYQQALGQGPEFLTYFQNEAQLDKSGLPSDRFFAERPEGSVSTLKIQRTQQEDSAVYLCASSLSLGGWDTEAFFGQGTRLTVV.

The chain recombines TRBV11-2 with TRBJ2-7; D unclear. Germline V gene data show CDR1 as SGHAT and CDR2 as FQNNGV. CDR3 length: 16 amino acids. V gave up 5 bases and J gave up 6 bases, with 23 bases separating them. CDR3 region: CASSIARRTDTGEQYF. In nucleotides, the CDR3 is TGTGCCAGCAGCATAGCCAGACGTACCGACACCGGCGAGCAGTACTTC.

This chain uses TRBV9 with TRBJ2-2, with D perhaps matching TRBD2 (6 bases). The CDR3 contains 17 residues. V gave up 4 bases and J gave up 1 base, with 17 bases separating them. Germline-derived CDR1 and CDR2 are SGDLS and YYNGEE. The chain's CDR3 is CASSNYGGVRNTGELFF. The CDR3 DNA reads TGTGCCAGCAGCAACTACGGGGGAGTGAGGAACACCGGGGAGCTGTTTTTT.

The chain has TRBV7-8 and TRBJ2-7; the D gene is possibly TRBD2 (7 bases). The CDR3 sequence is 16 residues long. The ends were cut back, 1 base at V and 4 bases at J, with 17 bases in the middle. Germline CDR1 and CDR2: SGHVS and FQNEAQ. DNA of the CDR3: TGTGCCAGCAGCTTAGGGGGGGGCCGGACTCCTTACGAGCAGTACTTC. Its translation: CASSLGGGRTPYEQYF.

This chain joins TRBV5-6 and TRBJ2-5; D is undetermined. The CDR3 runs 14 residues. Trimming removed 1 base at V and 3 bases at J, with 10 bases between. CDR1 SGHDT and CDR2 YYEEEE come from the germline V gene. In nucleotides, the CDR3 is TGTGCCAGCAGCTTGCTCTCACGGGAAGAGACCCAGTACTTC. This encodes CASSLLSREETQYF.

This chain joins TRBV6-6 and TRBJ1-2; D unclear. Germline V lookup: CDR1 MNHNY, CDR2 SVGAGI (reference sequence). Trimming left V 0 bases short and J 2 bases short, with 7 bases between. CDR3 size: 14 residues. CDR3: CASSYSNTNYGYTF. CDR3 nucleotide sequence: TGTGCCAGCAGTTACTCGAACACGAACTATGGCTACACCTTC.

J is TRBJ1-1 and V is TRBV15; no clear D. Between the trimmed V and J ends, which lost 0 bases and 1 base, there was a span of 6 bases. Germline V gene lookup returns CDR1 LNHNV and CDR2 YYDKDF (reference sequence). This CDR3 comprises 14 residues. CDR3 in amino acids: CATSREVRNTEAFF. The CDR3 DNA follows: TGTGCCACCAGCAGAGAGGTCAGGAACACTGAAGCTTTCTTT.

This clone was found once. The V call is TRBV4-1, the J call TRBJ2-3; maybe TRBD1 (6 bases). In germline, CDR1 is MGHRA, CDR2 YSYEKL. This CDR3 contains 19 residues. V was clipped by 3 bases and J by 0 bases, with 22 bases between them. CDR3 bases: TGCGCCAGCAGCCACCGGGACACCCAGATGGGGGCTAGCACAGATACGCAGTATTTT. Its translation: CASSHRDTQMGASTDTQYF.

V is TRBV14 and J is TRBJ1-6, with TRBD1 matching 9 bases. Trimming cost V 4 bases and J 7 bases; bases outside gene matches: 2. This CDR3 contains 14 residues. CDR1 and CDR2 from the germline V gene are SGHDN and FVKESK. CDR3 region: CASSRDRDNSPLHF. The CDR3 DNA is TGTGCCAGCAGCCGGGACAGGGACAATTCACCCCTCCACTTT.

As DNA, the CDR3 is TGCGCCAGCAGCTTCCGCAGCGAGAACTATGGCTACACCTTC. Translation gives CASSFRSENYGYTF. This sequence joins TRBV5-1 and TRBJ1-2, with D unclear. Germline CDR1 SGHRS, CDR2 YFSETQ. The V end was cut by 2 bases, the J end by 2 bases, with 10 bases between. The CDR3 has 14 residues.

The V call is TRBV2, the J call TRBJ2-7; no clear D gene. Germline CDR1 reads SNHLY; CDR2 reads FYNNEI. Deletions cut 8 bases from V and 5 bases from J, with 10 bases between. This CDR3 region has 11 residues. The CDR3 DNA is TGTGCCAGCTCGGGTTTACACGAGCAGTACTTC. Protein: CASSGLHEQYF.

V and J are TRBV12-5 and TRBJ1-3, with 7 nucleotides matching TRBD1. CDR3 length: 20 amino acids. Germline-derived CDR1 and CDR2 are LGHNT and FRNRAP. The trim removed 1 base at V and 0 bases at J, leaving 15 bases unmatched. Here the CDR3 DNA reads TGTGCTAGTGGTTTGGCGACGGGATGGGGACAGTCGAGCTCTGGAAACACCATATATTTT. Translating gives CASGLATGWGQSSSGNTIYF.

The gene calls are TRBV6-5 and TRBJ1-2; 7 bases agree with TRBD1. V was pared by 5 bases and J by 2 bases, with 5 bases of the junction left unmatched. The CDR3 contains 14 residues. Germline CDR1 and CDR2: MNHEY and SVGAGI. The chain's CDR3 is CASSKGASNYGYTF. The CDR3 region has the DNA TGTGCCAGCAGTAAGGGGGCTTCCAACTATGGCTACACCTTC.

The genes are TRBV7-9 and TRBJ1-1; the D gene is possibly TRBD1 (5 bases). Germline V gene lookup returns CDR1 SEHNR and CDR2 FQNEAQ (reference sequence). Trimming removed 5 bases at V and 0 bases at J, with 10 bases between. CDR3 length equals 14 residues. The CDR3 loop is CASSALRVNTEAFF. As DNA, the CDR3 is TGTGCCAGCAGCGCACTCAGGGTGAACACTGAAGCTTTCTTT.

This clone was detected only once. The chain links TRBV4-3 to TRBJ2-1, with 7 bases aligning to TRBD2. After removal of 3 bases from V and 7 bases from J, the junction contained 3 bases not matched to a gene. The germline V gene encodes CDR1 LGHNA and CDR2 YSLEER. The CDR3 totals 13 residues. The CDR3 region has the DNA TGCGCCAGCAGCCATACTAGCGCAAATGAGCAGTTCTTC. Translation: CASSHTSANEQFF.

The chain couples TRBV27 to TRBJ2-3, with 11 bases fitting TRBD2. The J segment lost 1 base and the V segment lost 6 bases, leaving 6 bases of the junction unmatched. The CDR3 runs to 16 residues. The germline gives CDR1 MNHEY, CDR2 SMNVEV (reference sequence). The DNA for the CDR3 is TGTGCCAGCAGCGCAACTAGCGGGGGTCGCACAGATACGCAGTATTTT. Protein product: CASSATSGGRTDTQYF.

This chain connects TRBV5-4 to TRBJ2-1, with 9 bases that match TRBD2. Losses at the gene ends were 9 bases for V and 7 bases for J; bases not matched to a gene: 17. Per the germline V gene, CDR1 is SGHNT and CDR2 is YYREEE (reference sequence). This CDR3 spans 16 amino acids. In nucleotides, the CDR3 is TGTGCCACCCAACCCTTTCTGCGGGAGGGCCTAAATGAGCAGTTCTTC. Its translation is CATQPFLREGLNEQFF.

The V call is TRBV7-9, the J call TRBJ2-7; the match to TRBD2 covers 11 bases. CDR3 length: 15 amino acids. Germline CDR1 reads SEHNR; CDR2 reads FQNEAQ (reference sequence). V lost 5 bases and J lost 5; bases outside the gene matches: 8. The CDR3 here is CASSPRLAGKHEQYF. The CDR3 DNA reads TGTGCCAGCAGCCCCCGACTAGCGGGAAAGCACGAGCAGTACTTC.

The chain couples TRBV27 to TRBJ2-5, with D hard to call. The ends were cut back, 6 bases at V and 2 bases at J, with 13 bases in the middle. CDR1 MNHEY and CDR2 SMNVEV come from the germline V gene (reference sequence). The CDR3 sequence is 14 residues long. CDR3: CASSFMGRQETQYF. The DNA for the CDR3 is TGTGCCAGCAGCTTCATGGGCAGGCAAGAGACCCAGTACTTC.

The CDR3 region is CASSRGGRVSFGYTF. The CDR3 coding sequence is TGTGCCAGCAGCCGTGGCGGTCGGGTGTCGTTTGGCTACACCTTC. The V gene is TRBV6-6, the J gene TRBJ1-2; no clear D gene. The length of the CDR3 is 15 residues. Between the trimmed V and J ends, which lost 6 bases and 7 bases, there was a span of 21 bases. Per the germline V gene, CDR1 is MNHNY and CDR2 is SVGAGI (reference sequence).

The rearrangement joins TRBV6-4 to TRBJ1-6; TRBD1 matches at 9 bases. Trimming removed 6 bases from V and 7 bases from J; junction bases left unmatched: 4. Germline loops: CDR1 MRHNA, CDR2 SNTAGT. This CDR3 region has 14 residues. CDR3 region: CASSDGTGNSPLHF. For the CDR3, the DNA is TGTGCCAGCAGCGACGGGACAGGGAATTCACCCCTCCACTTT.